The 30 T cell receptor beta chains presented below share a single source sample, sequenced in a study of blood T cell repertoires in COVID-19. Clones were read by immunoSEQ multiplex PCR, and TCRdb kept only the in-frame ones, dropping some. The sample holds 150,000 to 180,000 clones; roughly nine tenths are singletons and the top ten take around 0.55%. The specimen was peripheral blood. These receptor sequences come from a man aged 45-60 years with acute or convalescent COVID-19.

The rearrangement uses TRBV7-2 and TRBJ1-2; D possibly corresponds to TRBD1 (6 bases). The germline V and J ends were trimmed by 3 bases and 0 bases, with 8 bases remaining between them. This CDR3 contains 14 residues. Germline CDR1 and CDR2: SGHTA and FQGNSA. CDR3 sequence (DNA): TGTGCCAGCAGCTTCCAGGGGACTAACTATGGCTACACCTTC. Translation gives CASSFQGTNYGYTF.

The V and J genes are TRBV6-5 and TRBJ1-2; 7 nucleotides line up with TRBD1. The CDR3 sequence is 13 residues long. V trimming: 5 bases; J trimming: 2 bases; junction bases outside the gene matches: 2. The germline V gene has CDR1 MNHEY and CDR2 SVGAGI. CDR3 sequence: CASSMDRNYGYTF. The CDR3 nucleotides are TGTGCCAGCAGTATGGACAGGAACTATGGCTACACCTTC.

The V call is TRBV7-2, the J call TRBJ2-7; the D gene is possibly TRBD2 (5 bases). Germline V gives CDR1 SGHTA, CDR2 FQGNSA. The CDR3 consists of 13 residues. The V gene lost 1 base and the J gene lost 5 bases, with 9 bases spanning the gap. The CDR3 is CASSLGTWDEQYF. The CDR3 DNA reads TGTGCCAGCAGCTTAGGGACTTGGGACGAGCAGTACTTC.

The chain links TRBV7-6 to TRBJ2-7; no clear D. CDR3 length: 15 amino acids. Trimming stripped 3 bases from V and 3 bases from J, with 15 bases between. Germline values: CDR1 SGHVS, CDR2 FNYEAQ. For the CDR3, the DNA is TGTGCCAGCAGCTTGGGTGGGCCGAAGCACTACGAGCAGTACTTC. This encodes CASSLGGPKHYEQYF.

The V and J genes are TRBV27 and TRBJ2-5, with 16 bases fitting TRBD2. V dropped 5 bases and J dropped 5; count of bases not matched to a gene: 11. The CDR3 is 18 amino acids. Germline V CDR1 and CDR2: MNHEY, SMNVEV (reference sequence). CDR3: CASSGGLAGGRKAETQYF. Here the CDR3 DNA reads TGTGCCAGCAGTGGGGGACTAGCGGGGGGGCGAAAAGCGGAGACCCAGTACTTC.

The chain recombines TRBV4-1 with TRBJ2-7; 12 bases line up with TRBD2. The CDR3 runs 16 residues. Germline V gives CDR1 MGHRA, CDR2 YSYEKL. The V and J ends lost 1 base and 6 bases, in that order; junction bases with no gene match: 7. The CDR3 nucleotides read TGCGCCAGCAGCCAAGGCCGGTCGGGACTAGCGGGCGAGCAGTACTTC. Translation: CASSQGRSGLAGEQYF.

This chain joins TRBV5-1 and TRBJ2-5; 7 bases fit TRBD2. V trimming: 7 bases; J trimming: 2 bases; junction bases outside the gene matches: 14. The V gene's germline CDR1 is SGHRS and CDR2 YFSETQ. The CDR3 runs to 16 residues. The CDR3 bases are TGCGCCAGCCGACGTGGGAGGGCTGGGGGTCAAGAGACCCAGTACTTC. This codes for CASRRGRAGGQETQYF.

This chain joins TRBV30 and TRBJ1-5; weak D call: TRBD1 (5 bases). Per germline, CDR1 GTSNPN and CDR2 SVGIG (reference sequence). The CDR3 consists of 13 residues. The germline V and J ends were trimmed by 2 bases and 3 bases, with 8 bases remaining between them. The CDR3 sequence is CAWSRGDNQPQHF. The CDR3 DNA reads TGTGCCTGGAGTCGGGGGGACAATCAGCCCCAGCATTTT.

The V and J genes are TRBV11-2 and TRBJ2-7, with TRBD2 matching 9 bases. This CDR3 is 14 amino acids long. The trim removed 5 bases at V and 5 bases at J, leaving 7 bases unmatched. Germline CDR1 is SGHAT and CDR2 is FQNNGV. The CDR3 nucleotides are TGTGCCAGCAGCCCCCAGGTAGCGGGAGACGAGCAGTACTTC. It translates to CASSPQVAGDEQYF.

The chain joins TRBV2 to TRBJ2-5; D is ambiguous. The CDR3 is 14 amino acids. CDR1 and CDR2 (germline): SNHLY, FYNNEI. V dropped 3 bases and J dropped 5 bases, with 13 bases sitting between them. In nucleotides, the CDR3 is TGTGCCAGCAGTGAGTTTGAGGATTCGGAGACCCAGTACTTC. This sequence encodes CASSEFEDSETQYF.

CDR3 sequence reads: CASSIGLAGGASTDTQYF. In DNA form, the CDR3 reads TGTGCCAGTAGTATAGGACTAGCGGGAGGTGCTAGCACAGATACGCAGTATTTT. The chain recombines TRBV19 with TRBJ2-3; 13 nucleotides agree with TRBD2. Germline V gene sequence: CDR1 LNHDA, CDR2 SQIVND (reference sequence). The CDR3 length is 18 residues. J lost 0 bases, V lost 1 base, and 4 bases had no gene match.

The chain carries TRBV7-8 and TRBJ2-1, with TRBD2 identical over 9 bases. CDR3 length: 16 amino acids. The germline CDR1 and CDR2 sequences are SGHVS and FQNEAQ. Germline trimming cut 5 bases from V and 1 base from J; bases unmatched to any gene: 6. The CDR3 region has the DNA TGTGCCAGCAGCAGTAGACTAGCGGTTTCCTACAATGAGCAGTTCTTC. This gives the protein CASSSRLAVSYNEQFF.

For the CDR3, the DNA is TGTGCCAGCAGCCAAGATCTTATCCTGGGGGAGCTGTTTTTT. It is translated as CASSQDLILGELFF. The gene calls are TRBV14 and TRBJ2-2; D not resolved. CDR1 and CDR2 (germline): SGHDN, FVKESK. V lost 0 bases and J lost 8, with 10 bases in between. CDR3 length: 14 amino acids.

The genes are TRBV28 and TRBJ2-5, with TRBD1 matching over 8 bases. In germline, CDR1 is MDHEN, CDR2 SYDVKM. V shed 4 bases and J 4 bases; nucleotides not matched to a gene: 2. The CDR3 has 13 residues. The DNA of the CDR3 is TGTGCCAGCAGTTGGACAGGGACAGAGACCCAGTACTTC. Residues: CASSWTGTETQYF.

J is TRBJ2-2 and V is TRBV19; 10 nucleotides match TRBD2. Germline lookup yields CDR1 LNHDA and CDR2 SQIVND (reference sequence). The length of the CDR3 is 14 residues. Germline trimming cut 5 bases from V and 7 bases from J; bases unmatched to any gene: 4. CDR3 amino acids: CASSGTSAIGELFF. Written as DNA, the CDR3 is TGTGCCAGTAGTGGGACTAGCGCCATCGGGGAGCTGTTTTTT. The whole variable domain, remainder taken from reference TRBV19 and TRBJ2-2, is DGGITQSPKYLFRKEGQNVTLSCEQNLNHDAMYWYRQDPGQGLRLIYYSQIVNDFQKGDIAEGYSVSREKKESFPLTVTSAQKNPTAFYLCASSGTSAIGELFFGEGSRLTVL.

This chain connects TRBV7-3 to TRBJ2-7; 8 nucleotides match TRBD2. V was clipped by 4 bases and J by 3 bases; unmatched bases: 11. The CDR3 has 16 amino acids. The germline gives CDR1 SGHTA, CDR2 FQGTGA. The CDR3 nucleotides are TGTGCCAGCAGCTCCAGTGGTGCAGCGGGAGACTACGAGCAGTACTTC. Its translation is CASSSSGAAGDYEQYF.

The chain carries TRBV6-6 and TRBJ1-2; no firm D call. Trimming stripped 7 bases from V and 7 bases from J, with 13 bases between. Germline V gene data show CDR1 as MNHNY and CDR2 as SVGAGI (reference sequence). The CDR3 length is 12 residues. The CDR3 nucleotides are TGTGCCAGCACCGTCGGGGAGGCTGGCTACACCTTC. Its protein is CASTVGEAGYTF.

The chain couples TRBV14 to TRBJ1-3; no reliable D call. Germline CDR1 reads SGHDN; CDR2 reads FVKESK. The CDR3 has 13 amino acids. V was trimmed by 3 bases and J by 4 bases, leaving 7 bases between them. The CDR3, as DNA: TGTGCCAGCAGCCACCGCCAGGGAAACACCATATATTTT. Translation gives CASSHRQGNTIYF.

This chain joins TRBV28 and TRBJ1-2; D possibly corresponds to TRBD1 (5 bases). This CDR3 is 13 amino acids long. V lost 6 bases and J 3 bases, leaving 11 bases between the germline ends. Looked up from germline, CDR1 is MDHEN and CDR2 is SYDVKM. This CDR3 is CASSLPGYYGYTF. The DNA for the CDR3 is TGTGCCAGCAGCCTCCCAGGGTACTATGGCTACACCTTC.

Remarks on this clone: Germline and junction disagree at one end, which may indicate a read error. This chain connects TRBV5-1 to TRBJ2-5; D unresolved. The CDR3 contains 9 residues. Per germline, CDR1 SGHRS and CDR2 YFSETQ. The CDR3 reads CTTKETQYF. Written as DNA, the CDR3 is TGTACAACGAAAGAGACCCAGTACTTC. The whole variable domain, filled in from reference TRBV5-1 and TRBJ2-5, reads KAGVTQTPRYLIKTRGQQVTLSCSPISGHRSVSWYQQTPGQGLQFLFEYFSETQRNKGNFPGRFSGRQFSNSRSEMNVSTLELGDSALYLCTTKETQYFGPGTRLLVL.

The chain joins TRBV5-1 to TRBJ2-5; D is unresolved. The V and J ends lost 4 bases and 5 bases respectively, with 12 bases between them. In germline, CDR1 is SGHRS, CDR2 YFSETQ. CDR3 length: 13 residues. In nucleotides, the CDR3 is TGCGCCAGCAGCCGGGTCATTGCGGAGACCCAGTACTTC. As protein: CASSRVIAETQYF.

The chain is built from TRBV29-1 and TRBJ2-5; D possibly corresponds to TRBD2 (6 bases). The CDR3 contains 14 residues. V lost 2 bases and J 5 bases, leaving 15 bases between the germline ends. Germline V CDR1 and CDR2: SQVTM, ANQGSEA. This CDR3 reads CSVEYAGRLETQYF. The CDR3 DNA reads TGCAGCGTTGAATATGCGGGGCGCCTGGAGACCCAGTACTTC. The variable domain in full, completed from reference TRBV29-1 and TRBJ2-5, reads SAVISQKPSRDICQRGTSLTIQCQVDSQVTMMFWYRQQPGQSLTLIATANQGSEATYESGFVIDKFPISRPNLTFSTLTVSNMSPEDSSIYLCSVEYAGRLETQYFGPGTRLLVL.

V usage is TRBV9 and J usage is TRBJ1-5; D remains ambiguous. Trimming took 0 bases from V and 10 from J, leaving 14 bases between them. This CDR3 spans 14 amino acids. The germline CDR1 and CDR2 sequences are SGDLS and YYNGEE. CDR3 nucleotide sequence: TGTGCCAGCAGCGTAGGTACAGAAGGTACACCCCAGCATTTT. Amino acids: CASSVGTEGTPQHF.

This chain connects TRBV11-2 to TRBJ2-1; D gene unclear. The CDR3 is 15 residues long. The V end lost 6 bases, the J end lost 3 bases, and 15 bases lay between the germline ends. CDR1 SGHAT and CDR2 FQNNGV come from the germline V gene. This CDR3 reads CASRAKREGYNEQFF. CDR3 in DNA: TGTGCCAGCAGGGCTAAGCGTGAAGGCTACAATGAGCAGTTCTTC.

A single count supports this clone. The chain carries TRBV3-1 (or the pseudogene TRBV3-2) and TRBJ1-2; 8 positions agree with TRBD1. Germline loops: CDR1 LGHDT, CDR2 YNNKEL (reference sequence). This CDR3 is built from 16 residues. V was pared by 2 bases and J by 5 bases, with 10 bases of the junction left unmatched. The CDR3 DNA reads TGTGCCAGCAGCCAACCGGTGACAGGGGTCGGGTATGGCTACACCTTC. Its protein product is CASSQPVTGVGYGYTF.

This clone was seen just once. The chain joins TRBV4-2 to TRBJ2-1, with D possibly matching TRBD1 (5 bases). The germline gives CDR1 LGHNA, CDR2 YNFKEQ. CDR3 length equals 15 residues. Trimming took off 4 bases at V and 5 bases at J, with 15 bases between the two ends. This chain's CDR3 is CASSRTYASNNEQFF. In DNA, the CDR3 is TGTGCCAGCAGCCGGACATATGCATCAAACAATGAGCAGTTCTTC.

The CDR3 DNA is TGTGCCAGCAGTTTGGTGACAGGGGTCGGCTACACCTTC. Translating gives CASSLVTGVGYTF. This chain joins TRBV28 and TRBJ1-2; 8 bases match TRBD1. Germline lookup yields CDR1 MDHEN and CDR2 SYDVKM. Germline trimming cut 3 bases from V and 8 bases from J; bases unmatched to any gene: 5. The CDR3 runs 13 residues.

This chain uses TRBV11-2 with TRBJ2-5; weak D call: TRBD2 (6 bases). Germline CDR1 SGHAT, CDR2 FQNNGV. The length of the CDR3 is 15 residues. Trimming stripped 0 bases from V and 3 bases from J, with 11 bases between. The CDR3, as DNA: TGTGCCAGCAGCTTAGATCAGGGCGGGGAAGAGACCCAGTACTTC. Its translation: CASSLDQGGEETQYF.

The CDR3 region has the DNA TGTGCCAGCAGCCGCCTGAGGGCGGGCACCGGGGAGCTGTTTTTT. As protein: CASSRLRAGTGELFF. The chain uses TRBV13 and TRBJ2-2, with D perhaps matching TRBD2 (5 bases). The CDR3 has 15 amino acids. Germline V lookup: CDR1 PRHDT, CDR2 FYEKMQ (reference sequence). V lost 5 bases, J lost 4 bases, and 14 bases lay in between.

This chain uses TRBV5-1 with TRBJ1-5, with D unclear. Per the germline V gene, CDR1 is SGHRS and CDR2 is YFSETQ. There are 13 residues in the CDR3. V shed 5 bases and J shed 4 bases, with 10 bases lying between them. Here the CDR3 reads CASRSGENQPQHF. The DNA for the CDR3 is TGCGCCAGCAGATCGGGTGAGAATCAGCCCCAGCATTTT.